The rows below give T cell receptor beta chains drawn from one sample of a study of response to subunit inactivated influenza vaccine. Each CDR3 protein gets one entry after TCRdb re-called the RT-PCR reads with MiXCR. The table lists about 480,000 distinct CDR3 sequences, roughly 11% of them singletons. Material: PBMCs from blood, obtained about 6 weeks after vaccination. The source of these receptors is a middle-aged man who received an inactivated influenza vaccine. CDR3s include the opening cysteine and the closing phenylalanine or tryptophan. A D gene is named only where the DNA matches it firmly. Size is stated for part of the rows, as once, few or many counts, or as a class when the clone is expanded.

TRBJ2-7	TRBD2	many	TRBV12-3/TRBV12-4	TGTGCCAGCAGCCCGGGACTAACGCTGGACGAGCAGTACTTC	CASSPGLTLDEQYF
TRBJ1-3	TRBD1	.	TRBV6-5	TGTGCCAGCAGTTTTGAACAGGGGGTTGGAAACACCATATATTTT	CASSFEQGVGNTIYF
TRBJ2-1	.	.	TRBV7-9	TGTGCCAGCAGAGACTCCACTAGCAATGAGCAGTTCTTC	CASRDSTSNEQFF
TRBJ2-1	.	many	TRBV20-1	TGCAGTGCTAGACACCAACTAGTCAATGAGCAGTTCTTC	CSARHQLVNEQFF
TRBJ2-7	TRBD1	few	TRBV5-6	TGTGCCAGCAGCTTGGTGGGACAGGACTACGAGCAGTACTTC	CASSLVGQDYEQYF
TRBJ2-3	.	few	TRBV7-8	TGTGCCAGCAGCTCGATAAATCCCGGCGGGCCTAGCACAGATACGCAGTATTTT	CASSSINPGGPSTDTQYF
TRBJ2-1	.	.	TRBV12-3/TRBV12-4	TGTGCCAGCAGATTTGGTACAGGGAATTACAATGAGCAGTTCTTC	CASRFGTGNYNEQFF
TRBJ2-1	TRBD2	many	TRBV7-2	TGTGCCAGCAGCTTAGGCTCGCGGGGGTCCTACAATGAGCAGTTCTTC	CASSLGSRGSYNEQFF
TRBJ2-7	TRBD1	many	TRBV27	TGTGCCAGCAGTTTACAGGGGGTACCCTACGAGCAGTACTTC	CASSLQGVPYEQYF
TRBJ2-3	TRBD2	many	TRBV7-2	TGTGCCAGCAGCTCCCTAGCGGGTGCAGATACGCAGTATTTT	CASSSLAGADTQYF
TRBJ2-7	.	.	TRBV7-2	TGTGCCAGCAGCTTAGCTTTTGGCGGGGTTGTCTTC	CASSLAFGGVVF
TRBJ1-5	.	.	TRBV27	TGTGCCAGCCGGGCCTTCCCCGGCAATCAGCCCCAGCATTTT	CASRAFPGNQPQHF
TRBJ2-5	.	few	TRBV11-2	TGTGCCAGCAGCTTAGGGTTGGGAAGGGCGACCCAGTACTTC	CASSLGLGRATQYF
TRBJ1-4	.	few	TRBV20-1	TGCAGTGCCACAACCCTGGGATTTAGGGATGAAAAACTGTTTTTT	CSATTLGFRDEKLFF